This TCR beta chain was obtained from a study of T cells in Graves' hyperthyroidism and ophthalmopathy. The CDR3 consists of 12 residues. Trimming pared 7 bases from V and 2 bases from J, leaving 9 bases between. Germline values: CDR1 MDHEN, CDR2 SYDVKM. Amplification yielded TCR beta CDR3 regions, with RNA transcripts as the source. The HTBI primer set served for first-round RT-PCR of the TCR CDR3. TCRdb re-called the multiplex PCR reads through MiXCR, storing one row per CDR3 protein. Of around 340,000 distinct CDR3 sequences in the sample, about 17% were seen once. Sequenced input: blood. The genes are TRBV28 and TRBJ2-7; D remains ambiguous. This clonotype was sampled from a woman in her thirties with Graves' hyperthyroidism that later progressed to Graves' ophthalmopathy. This CDR3 reads CASKAVTYEQYF. The DNA of the CDR3 is TGTGCCAGCAAGGCGGTCACCTACGAGCAGTACTTC.